This T cell receptor (beta chain) was obtained from a study of blood T cell repertoires in COVID-19 (TCRdb year 2020). About the full investigation: The collaborator samples originated in the United States, Italy and Spain and spanned the acute and convalescent phases of COVID-19. The prospective study material was composed of cDNA or gDNA derived from T cells, B-cell-depleted T cells, or PBMCs. The dataset comprised deeply sampled blood TCRbeta repertoires from subjects exposed to, actively infected with, or recovered from COVID-19. The repertoires were released in a freely available public database intended as a resource for research on the immune response to SARS-CoV-2. Samples were obtained from the ongoing ImmuneRACE study (first 160 participants) and from roughly 1,300 subjects provided by 6 global collaborators. Nearly every sample came with metadata listing a de-identified subject ID, COVID-19 status, age in years and sex. HLA class I and class II types, where available, came from metadata supplied by the sample provider rather than from assay-based typing. The paper as a whole reports these results and caveats: Clinical and demographic metadata were provided uncurated, with the amount varying by source and participant.

Notes on this clone: The specificity of this receptor is unknown. Per-base quality was not reported, and no clone a single base away is much larger than it.

The immunoSEQ Assay, a bias-controlled multiplex PCR, was used to amplify TCRbeta CDR3 regions from genomic DNA. Regarding the original processing steps: The number of nucleated cells in each sample was estimated by amplification of reference gene primers within the assay. Sequence reads were collapsed and filtered to measure the absolute abundance of every unique TCRbeta CDR3 rearrangement. For each sample, productive Simpson clonality was calculated as the square root of Simpson's diversity index across productive rearrangements. This immuneACCESS table, as held by TCRdb, lists in-frame sequences with V and J called but not all clones. Of the missing ones, under half trace to an unresolved V gene in checked studies; the others have no known cause. That table supplies the V and J calls and clone size; D and trimming were determined from the DNA. This sample holds tens of thousands of clones; roughly 80% were observed only once. The ten largest account for roughly 15% of the sample.

Germline trimming: 6 bases from V, 3 bases from J; junction bases outside gene matches: 13. CDR1 and CDR2, looked up from the germline V gene, are MDHEN and SYDVKM. Reading from cysteine to phenylalanine, the CDR3 counts 17 amino acids. Only the CDR3 part of the read is kept: 51 bases, read in frame from the first base. The collaborating institutions used their own protocols to collect whole blood in K2EDTA tubes. Collaborator samples were shipped for TCRbeta analysis as frozen whole blood, isolated PBMCs, or DNA extracted from either sample type. This chain joins TRBV28 to TRBJ2-2; TRBD2 aligns with 7 central bases. This receptor was identified in a woman of 80 years or more with active or convalescent COVID-19. The specimen sequenced was peripheral blood. The sequence in DNA is TGTGCCAGCAGCCCTGCGGGCGGGGGTGGTTACACCGGGGAGCTGTTTTTT. This is translated as CASSPAGGGGYTGELFF.